The following is a TCR beta chain sequence with its context. V was trimmed by 0 bases and J by 9 bases, leaving 9 bases between them. The CDR3 consists of 13 residues. Germline assignment: CDR1 KGHSH and CDR2 LQKENI. Here immunoSEQ multiplex PCR was the method, and the copy in TCRdb shows in-frame clones only, minus some. This sample yields about 200,000 clones, of which about 87% are seen a single time; approximately 1.1% belongs to the top ten. Adults between about 18 and 95 years of age took part from more than 20 US areas. Participants had their cohort set by participant-reported clinical history. These data originate in a study of blood T cell repertoires in COVID-19.

The sequence came from a man between 25 and 39 years old who had recovered from COVID-19. Sequencing used PBMCs or T cells enriched from blood (not recorded which). This chain links TRBV18 with TRBJ2-1; D not certain. CDR3 in DNA: TGTGCCAGCTCACCACCGTTAGGCGGTGAGCAGTTCTTC. Its translation is CASSPPLGGEQFF.